This TCR beta chain is from a study of beta chain features in type 1 diabetes. The study, taken as a whole, reports: When Type 1 diabetes patients were examined, their TCRB CDR3s proved moderately but significantly shorter in all four CD4+ subsets.

TCRB transcripts that were expressed got sequenced, as all of the isolated RNA had been reverse transcribed. TCRdb's copy holds only in-frame clones and misses some; the assay was immunoSEQ multiplex PCR. The data hold about 700,000 clones, with around 15% observed a single time. In all sorted populations, purity surpassed 98%. From germline, CDR1 is MNHNY and CDR2 SVGAGI (reference sequence). CDR3 length equals 12 residues. Deletions cut 8 bases from V and 10 bases from J, with 15 bases between. Of note for this clone: Its antigen is as yet unknown.

The clonotype comes from a man aged 18 to 30 with type 1 diabetes. The source material was naive CD4+ T cells from blood. V gene TRBV6-6 combines with J gene TRBJ1-5; possibly TRBD1 for D (5 bases). CDR3 sequence: CASSPEGPPQHF. The DNA for the CDR3 is TGTGCCAGCTCCCCGGAGGGGCCACCCCAGCATTTT.